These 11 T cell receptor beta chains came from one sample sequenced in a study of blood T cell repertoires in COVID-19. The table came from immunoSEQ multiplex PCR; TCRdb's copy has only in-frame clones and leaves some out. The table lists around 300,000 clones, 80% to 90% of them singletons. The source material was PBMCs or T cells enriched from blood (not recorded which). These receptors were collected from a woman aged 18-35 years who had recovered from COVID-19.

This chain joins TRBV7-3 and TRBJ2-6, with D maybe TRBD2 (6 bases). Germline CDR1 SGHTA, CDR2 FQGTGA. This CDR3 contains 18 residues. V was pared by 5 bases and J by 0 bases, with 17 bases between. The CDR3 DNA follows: TGTGCCAGCAGCCCCTTCGCGGGGTACAGCTCTGGGGCCAACGTCCTGACTTTC. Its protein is CASSPFAGYSSGANVLTF.

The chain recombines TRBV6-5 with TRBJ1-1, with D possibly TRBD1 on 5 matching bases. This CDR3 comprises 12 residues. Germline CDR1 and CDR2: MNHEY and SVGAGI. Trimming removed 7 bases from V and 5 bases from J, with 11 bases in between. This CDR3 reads CASKGYRTEAFF. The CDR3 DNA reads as TGTGCCAGCAAGGGGTATAGAACTGAAGCTTTCTTT.

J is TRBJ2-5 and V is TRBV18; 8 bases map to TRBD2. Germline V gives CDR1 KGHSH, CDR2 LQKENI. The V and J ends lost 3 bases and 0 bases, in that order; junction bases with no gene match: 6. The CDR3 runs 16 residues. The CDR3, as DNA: TGTGCCAGCTCACCGAGGCCACTAGCGGACCAAGAGACCCAGTACTTC. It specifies CASSPRPLADQETQYF.

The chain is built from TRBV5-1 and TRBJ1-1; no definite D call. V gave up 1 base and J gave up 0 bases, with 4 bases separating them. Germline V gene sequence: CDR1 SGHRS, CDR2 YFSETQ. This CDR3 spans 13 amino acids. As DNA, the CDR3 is TGCGCCAGCAGCTTGTCAGTGAACACTGAAGCTTTCTTT. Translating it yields CASSLSVNTEAFF. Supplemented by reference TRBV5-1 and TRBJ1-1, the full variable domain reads KAGVTQTPRYLIKTRGQQVTLSCSPISGHRSVSWYQQTPGQGLQFLFEYFSETQRNKGNFPGRFSGRQFSNSRSEMNVSTLELGDSALYLCASSLSVNTEAFFGQGTRLTVV.

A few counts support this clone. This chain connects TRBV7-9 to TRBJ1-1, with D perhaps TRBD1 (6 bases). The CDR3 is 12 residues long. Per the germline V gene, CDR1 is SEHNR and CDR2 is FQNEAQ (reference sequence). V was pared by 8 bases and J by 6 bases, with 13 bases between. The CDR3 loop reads CASEGGQPEAFF. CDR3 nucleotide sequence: TGTGCCAGCGAAGGAGGACAGCCTGAAGCTTTCTTT.

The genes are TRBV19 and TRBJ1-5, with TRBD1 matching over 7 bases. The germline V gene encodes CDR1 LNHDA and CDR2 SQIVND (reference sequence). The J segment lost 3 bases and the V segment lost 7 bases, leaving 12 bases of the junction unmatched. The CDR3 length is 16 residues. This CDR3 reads CASKRDSPGDNQPQHF. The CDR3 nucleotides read TGTGCCAGTAAAAGGGACAGTCCCGGTGACAATCAGCCCCAGCATTTT.

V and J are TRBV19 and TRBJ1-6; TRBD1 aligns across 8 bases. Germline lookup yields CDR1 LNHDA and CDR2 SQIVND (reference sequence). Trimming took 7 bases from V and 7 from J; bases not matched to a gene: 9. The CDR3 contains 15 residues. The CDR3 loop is CASTLQGQANSPLHF. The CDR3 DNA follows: TGTGCCAGTACCCTTCAGGGACAGGCGAATTCACCCCTCCACTTT.

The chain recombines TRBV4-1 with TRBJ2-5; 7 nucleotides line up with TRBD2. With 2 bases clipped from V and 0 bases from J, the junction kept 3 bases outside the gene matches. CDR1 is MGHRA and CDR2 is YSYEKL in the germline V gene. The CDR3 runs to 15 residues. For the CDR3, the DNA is TGCGCCAGCAGCCAAAACGGACTAGACCAAGAGACCCAGTACTTC. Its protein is CASSQNGLDQETQYF.

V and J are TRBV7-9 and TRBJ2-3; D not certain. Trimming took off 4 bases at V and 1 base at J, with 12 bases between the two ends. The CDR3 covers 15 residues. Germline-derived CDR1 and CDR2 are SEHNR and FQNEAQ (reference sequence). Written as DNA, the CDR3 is TGTGCCAGCAGCTCCTTTAATTCCCGCACAGATACGCAGTATTTT. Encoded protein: CASSSFNSRTDTQYF.

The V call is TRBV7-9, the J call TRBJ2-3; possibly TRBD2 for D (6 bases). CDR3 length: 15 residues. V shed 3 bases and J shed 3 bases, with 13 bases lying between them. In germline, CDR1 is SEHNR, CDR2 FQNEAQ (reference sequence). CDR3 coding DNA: TGTGCCAGCAGCTTCCCGGGGAGGAATACAGATACGCAGTATTTT. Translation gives CASSFPGRNTDTQYF.

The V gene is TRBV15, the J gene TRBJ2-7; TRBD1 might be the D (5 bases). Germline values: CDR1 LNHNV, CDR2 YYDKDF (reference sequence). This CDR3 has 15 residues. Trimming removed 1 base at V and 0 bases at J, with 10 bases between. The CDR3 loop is CATSRVRASSYEQYF. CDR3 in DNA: TGTGCCACCAGCAGAGTCAGGGCGAGCTCCTACGAGCAGTACTTC.